The T cell receptor beta chain described here comes from a study of blood T cell repertoires in COVID-19. The CDR3 is 14 residues long. TCRdb's table, derived via immunoSEQ multiplex PCR, lists solely in-frame clones and lacks some. The profile shows about 460,000 clones, roughly nine tenths of them singletons. The sample was PBMCs or T cells enriched from blood (not recorded which). This rearrangement joins TRBV21-1 to TRBJ2-6; TRBD2 reflects the table's D call only, with no check against the DNA. TRBV21-1 is noted as a pseudogene. The clonotype was recovered from an older woman who had recovered from COVID-19. CDR3 sequence reads: CASNSRSGANVLTF. CDR3 nucleotides: TGTGCCAGCAACTCACGATCTGGGGCCAACGTCCTGACTTTC.